The sample holds one count of the clone carrying this T cell receptor beta chain. The data are from a study of blood T cells in healthy people across ages. The second PCR ran about 6 to 12 cycles with a sample-barcoded 5' primer and J-beta primers. TCRdb reprocessed the 5' RACE reads with MiXCR, giving one entry per CDR3 protein. The repertoire includes about 1.1 million distinct CDR3 sequences, less than 45% of them detected once, and roughly 14% sits in the top ten. CDR3 length equals 14 residues. V was pared by 5 bases and J by 5 bases, with 4 bases of the junction left unmatched. Sequencing was done on a sample of blood. The J gene is TRBJ2-4, the V gene TRBV12-3 or TRBV12-4; 9 nucleotides align to TRBD2. The TCR was taken from a man aged 18 to 29 in good health. In DNA form, the CDR3 reads TGTGCCAGCAGTGCGGGGGGGCTTGAAAACATTCAGTACTTC. As protein: CASSAGGLENIQYF.